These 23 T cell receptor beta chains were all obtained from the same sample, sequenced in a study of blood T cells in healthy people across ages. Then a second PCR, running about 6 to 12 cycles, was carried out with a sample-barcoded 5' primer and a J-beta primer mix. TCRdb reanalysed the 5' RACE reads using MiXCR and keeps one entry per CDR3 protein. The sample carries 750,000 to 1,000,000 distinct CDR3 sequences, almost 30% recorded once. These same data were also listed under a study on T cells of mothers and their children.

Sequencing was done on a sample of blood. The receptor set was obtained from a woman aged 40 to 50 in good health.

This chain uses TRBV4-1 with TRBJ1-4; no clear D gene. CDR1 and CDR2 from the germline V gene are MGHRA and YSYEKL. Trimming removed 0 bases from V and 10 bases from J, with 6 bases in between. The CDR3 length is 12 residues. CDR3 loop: CASSQDVGKLFF. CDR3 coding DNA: TGCGCCAGCAGCCAAGATGTCGGAAAACTGTTTTTT.

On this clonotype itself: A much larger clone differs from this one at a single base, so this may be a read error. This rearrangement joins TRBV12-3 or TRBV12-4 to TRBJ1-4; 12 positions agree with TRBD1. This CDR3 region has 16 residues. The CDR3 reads CASSPGQGAVWEKRFF. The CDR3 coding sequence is TGTGCCAGCAGCCCGGGACAGGGGGCGGTCTGGGAAAAACGGTTTTTT.

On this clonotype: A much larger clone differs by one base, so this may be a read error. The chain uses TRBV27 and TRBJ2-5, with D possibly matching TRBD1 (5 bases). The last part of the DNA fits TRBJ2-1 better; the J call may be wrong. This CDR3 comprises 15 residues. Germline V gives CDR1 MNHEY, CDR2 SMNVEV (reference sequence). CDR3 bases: TGTGCCAGCAGTTTTATTTCGGCAGGGCAAGAGACCCAGTTCTTC. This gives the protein CASSFISAGQETQFF.

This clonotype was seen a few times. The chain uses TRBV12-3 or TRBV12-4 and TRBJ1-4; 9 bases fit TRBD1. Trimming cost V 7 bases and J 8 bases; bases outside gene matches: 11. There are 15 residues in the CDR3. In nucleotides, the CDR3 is TGTGCCAGCAACGCGGCCGGGACAGGGCGCGAAAAACTGTTTTTT. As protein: CASNAAGTGREKLFF.

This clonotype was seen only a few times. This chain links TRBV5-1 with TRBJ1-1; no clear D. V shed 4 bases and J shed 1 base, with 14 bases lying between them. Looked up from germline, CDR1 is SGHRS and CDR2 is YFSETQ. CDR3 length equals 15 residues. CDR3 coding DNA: TGCGCCAGCAGCGGTACCTGGGCCCCGAACACTGAAGCTTTCTTT. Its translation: CASSGTWAPNTEAFF.

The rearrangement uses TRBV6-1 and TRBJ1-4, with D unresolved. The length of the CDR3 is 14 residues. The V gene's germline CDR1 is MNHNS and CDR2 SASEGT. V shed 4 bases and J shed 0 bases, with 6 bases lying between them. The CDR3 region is CASSGRATNEKLFF. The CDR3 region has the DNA TGTGCCAGCAGTGGACGGGCAACTAATGAAAAACTGTTTTTT.

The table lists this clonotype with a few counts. CDR3 in DNA: TGTGCCAGCAAACCATCCCCGAGCTGGGGGGGGCTTTCGGAGACCCAGTACTTC. Its protein is CASKPSPSWGGLSETQYF. The rearrangement uses TRBV28 and TRBJ2-5, with a weak D call TRBD2 (7 bases). Germline values: CDR1 MDHEN, CDR2 SYDVKM. Between the trimmed V and J ends, which lost 7 bases and 5 bases, there was a span of 29 bases. CDR3 length: 18 amino acids.

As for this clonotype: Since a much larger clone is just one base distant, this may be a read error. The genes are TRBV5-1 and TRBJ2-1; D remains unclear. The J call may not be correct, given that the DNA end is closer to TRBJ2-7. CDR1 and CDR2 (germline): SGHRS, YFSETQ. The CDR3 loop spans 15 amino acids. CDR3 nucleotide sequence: TGCGCCAGCAGCTTGGAGCCAGGATTATACAATGAGCAGTACTTC. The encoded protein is CASSLEPGLYNEQYF.

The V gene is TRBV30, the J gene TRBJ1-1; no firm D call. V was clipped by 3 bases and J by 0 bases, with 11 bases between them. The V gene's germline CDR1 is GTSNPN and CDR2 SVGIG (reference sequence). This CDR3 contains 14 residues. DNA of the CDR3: TGTGCCTGGAGCCTCCCGGGGTTGAACACTGAAGCTTTCTTT. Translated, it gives CAWSLPGLNTEAFF.

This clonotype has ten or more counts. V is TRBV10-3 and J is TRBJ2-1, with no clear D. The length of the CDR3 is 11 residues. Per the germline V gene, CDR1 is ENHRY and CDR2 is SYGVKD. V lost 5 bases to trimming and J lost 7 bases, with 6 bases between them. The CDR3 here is CAISLRNEQFF. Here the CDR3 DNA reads TGTGCCATCAGTTTGAGGAATGAGCAGTTCTTC.

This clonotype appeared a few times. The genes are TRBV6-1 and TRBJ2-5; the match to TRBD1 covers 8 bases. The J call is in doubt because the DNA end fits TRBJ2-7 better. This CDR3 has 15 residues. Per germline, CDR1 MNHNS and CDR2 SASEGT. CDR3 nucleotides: TGTGCCAGCAGTGTCCTGGGACAGGAGTCCTACGAGCAGTACTTC. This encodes CASSVLGQESYEQYF.

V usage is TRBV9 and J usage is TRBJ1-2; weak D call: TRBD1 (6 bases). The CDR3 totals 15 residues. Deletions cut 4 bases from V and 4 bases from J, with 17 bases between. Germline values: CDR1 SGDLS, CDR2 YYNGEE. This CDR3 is CASSSTGSRSYGYTF. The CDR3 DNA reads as TGTGCCAGCAGCTCTACAGGGTCTCGCTCCTATGGCTACACCTTC. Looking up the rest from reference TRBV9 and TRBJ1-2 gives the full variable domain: DSGVTQTPKHLITATGQRVTLRCSPRSGDLSVYWYQQSLDQGLQFLIQYYNGEERAKGNILERFSAQQFPDLHSELNLSSLELGDSALYFCASSSTGSRSYGYTFGSGTRLTVV.

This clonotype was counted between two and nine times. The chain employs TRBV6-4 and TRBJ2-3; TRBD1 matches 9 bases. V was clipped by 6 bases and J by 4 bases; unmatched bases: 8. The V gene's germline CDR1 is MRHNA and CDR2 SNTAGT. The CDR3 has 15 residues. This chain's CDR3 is CASSRGQGKADTQYF. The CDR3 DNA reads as TGTGCCAGCAGCCGCGGACAGGGGAAGGCAGATACGCAGTATTTT.

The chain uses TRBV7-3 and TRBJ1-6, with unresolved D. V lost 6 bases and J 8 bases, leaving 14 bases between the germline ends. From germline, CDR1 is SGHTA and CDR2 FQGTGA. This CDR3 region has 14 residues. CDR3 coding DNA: TGTGCCAGCAGGGAGCAAGTGATTGATTCACCCCTCCACTTT. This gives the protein CASREQVIDSPLHF.

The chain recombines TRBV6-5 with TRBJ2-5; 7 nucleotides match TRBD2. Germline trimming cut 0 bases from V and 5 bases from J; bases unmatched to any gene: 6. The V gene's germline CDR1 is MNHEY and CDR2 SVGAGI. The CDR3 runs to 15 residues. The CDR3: CASSYSNLGGETQYF. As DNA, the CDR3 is TGTGCCAGCAGTTACTCGAACCTCGGGGGGGAGACCCAGTACTTC.

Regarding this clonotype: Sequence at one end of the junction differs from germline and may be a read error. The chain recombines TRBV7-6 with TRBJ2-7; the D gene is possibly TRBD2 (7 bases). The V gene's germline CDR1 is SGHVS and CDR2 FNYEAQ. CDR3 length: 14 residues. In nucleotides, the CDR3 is TGTGCCTGCAGCCCGGGGGGCGGGGGCTACGAGCAGTACTTC. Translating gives CACSPGGGGYEQYF.

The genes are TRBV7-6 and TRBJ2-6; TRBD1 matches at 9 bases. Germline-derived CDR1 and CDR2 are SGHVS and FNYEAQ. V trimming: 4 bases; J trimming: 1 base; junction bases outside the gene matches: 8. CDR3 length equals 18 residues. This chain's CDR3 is CASSSLDRGLSGANVLTF. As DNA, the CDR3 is TGTGCCAGCAGCTCCTTGGACAGGGGTCTGTCTGGGGCCAACGTCCTGACTTTC.

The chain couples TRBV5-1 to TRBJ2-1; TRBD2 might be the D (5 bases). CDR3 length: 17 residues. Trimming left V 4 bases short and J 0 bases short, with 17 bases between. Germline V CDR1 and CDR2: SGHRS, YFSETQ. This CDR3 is CASSLPSGQSSYNEQFF. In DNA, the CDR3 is TGCGCCAGCAGCCTCCCCAGCGGCCAAAGCTCCTACAATGAGCAGTTCTTC.

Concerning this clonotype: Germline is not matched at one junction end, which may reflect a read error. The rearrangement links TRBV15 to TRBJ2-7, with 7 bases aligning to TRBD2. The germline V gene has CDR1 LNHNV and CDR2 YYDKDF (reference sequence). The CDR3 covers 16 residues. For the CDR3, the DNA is TGTGCCGCCAGCAGAGCCCCAGCGGGGAGATCCTACGAGCAGTACTTC. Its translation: CAASRAPAGRSYEQYF.

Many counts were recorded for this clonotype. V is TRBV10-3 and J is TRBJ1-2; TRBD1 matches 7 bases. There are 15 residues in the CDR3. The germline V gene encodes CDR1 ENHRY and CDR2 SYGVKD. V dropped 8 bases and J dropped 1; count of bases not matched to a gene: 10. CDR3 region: CAILPGTDLNYGYTF. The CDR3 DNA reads TGTGCCATCCTCCCCGGGACAGACCTTAACTATGGCTACACCTTC.

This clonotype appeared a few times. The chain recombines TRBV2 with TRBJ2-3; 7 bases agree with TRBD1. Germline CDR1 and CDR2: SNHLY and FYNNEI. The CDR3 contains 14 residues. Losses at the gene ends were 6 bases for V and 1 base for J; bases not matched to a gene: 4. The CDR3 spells CASRWTGGTDTQYF. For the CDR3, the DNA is TGTGCCAGCAGGTGGACAGGAGGCACAGATACGCAGTATTTT.

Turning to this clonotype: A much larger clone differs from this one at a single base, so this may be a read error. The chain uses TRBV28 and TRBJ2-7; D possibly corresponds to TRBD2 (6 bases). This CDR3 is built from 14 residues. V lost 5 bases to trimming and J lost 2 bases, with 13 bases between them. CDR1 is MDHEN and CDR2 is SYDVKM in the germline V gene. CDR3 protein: CASSPGSRTYEQYF. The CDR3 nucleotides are TGTGCCAGCAGTCCCGGGAGCCGAACCTACGAGCAGTACTTC.

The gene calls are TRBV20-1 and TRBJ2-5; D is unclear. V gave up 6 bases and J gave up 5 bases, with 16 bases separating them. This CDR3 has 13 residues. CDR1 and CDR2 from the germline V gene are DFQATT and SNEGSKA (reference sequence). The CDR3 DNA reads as TGCAGTGCGTGGACCTTCCTTGGGGAGACCCAGTACTTC. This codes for CSAWTFLGETQYF.